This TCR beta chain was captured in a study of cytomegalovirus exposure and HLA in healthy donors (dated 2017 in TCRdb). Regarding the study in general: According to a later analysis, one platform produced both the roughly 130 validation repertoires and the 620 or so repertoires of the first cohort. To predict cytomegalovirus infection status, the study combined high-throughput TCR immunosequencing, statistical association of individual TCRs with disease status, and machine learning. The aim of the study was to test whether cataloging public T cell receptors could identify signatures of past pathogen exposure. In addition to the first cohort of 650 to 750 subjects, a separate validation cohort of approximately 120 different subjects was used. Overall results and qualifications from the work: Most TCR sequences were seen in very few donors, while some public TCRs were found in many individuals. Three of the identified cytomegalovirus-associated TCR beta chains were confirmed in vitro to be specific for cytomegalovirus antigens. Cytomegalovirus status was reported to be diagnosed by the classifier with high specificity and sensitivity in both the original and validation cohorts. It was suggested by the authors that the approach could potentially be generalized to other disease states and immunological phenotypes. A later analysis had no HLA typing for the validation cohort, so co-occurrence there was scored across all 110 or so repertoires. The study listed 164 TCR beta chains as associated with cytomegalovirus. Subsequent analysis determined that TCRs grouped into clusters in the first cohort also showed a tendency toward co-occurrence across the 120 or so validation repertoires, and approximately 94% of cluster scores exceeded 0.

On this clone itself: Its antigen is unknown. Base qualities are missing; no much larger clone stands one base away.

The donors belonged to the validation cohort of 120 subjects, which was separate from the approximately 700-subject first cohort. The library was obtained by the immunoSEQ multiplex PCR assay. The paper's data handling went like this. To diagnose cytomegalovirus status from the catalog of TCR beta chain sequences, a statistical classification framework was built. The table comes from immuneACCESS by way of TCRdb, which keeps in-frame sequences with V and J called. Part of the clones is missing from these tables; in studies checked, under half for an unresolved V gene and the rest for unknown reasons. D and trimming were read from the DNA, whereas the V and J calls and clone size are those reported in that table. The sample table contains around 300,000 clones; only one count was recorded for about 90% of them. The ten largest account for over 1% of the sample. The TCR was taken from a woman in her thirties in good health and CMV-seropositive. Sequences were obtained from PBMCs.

The CDR3 protein: CAWRIVGHPNTGELFF. DNA sequence: TGTGCCTGGAGGATCGTCGGTCACCCGAACACCGGGGAGCTGTTTTTT. The chain links TRBV30 with TRBJ2-2, with the D segment identity uncertain. CDR1 and CDR2, per the germline V gene (reference sequence), are GTSNPN and SVGIG. The CDR3 numbers 16 residues from cysteine through phenylalanine. Only the CDR3 part of the read is kept: 48 bases, read in frame from the first base. V loses 3 bases of germline sequence and J loses 0 bases, and the interval between the two ends is 14 bases. With all but the CDR3 taken from the reference TRBV30 and TRBJ2-2 genes, the full variable domain is: SQTIHQWPATLVQPVGSPLSLECTVEGTSNPNLYWYRQAAGRGLQLLFYSVGIGQISSEVPQNLSASRPQDRQFILSSKKLLLSDSGFYLCAWRIVGHPNTGELFFGEGSRLTVL.